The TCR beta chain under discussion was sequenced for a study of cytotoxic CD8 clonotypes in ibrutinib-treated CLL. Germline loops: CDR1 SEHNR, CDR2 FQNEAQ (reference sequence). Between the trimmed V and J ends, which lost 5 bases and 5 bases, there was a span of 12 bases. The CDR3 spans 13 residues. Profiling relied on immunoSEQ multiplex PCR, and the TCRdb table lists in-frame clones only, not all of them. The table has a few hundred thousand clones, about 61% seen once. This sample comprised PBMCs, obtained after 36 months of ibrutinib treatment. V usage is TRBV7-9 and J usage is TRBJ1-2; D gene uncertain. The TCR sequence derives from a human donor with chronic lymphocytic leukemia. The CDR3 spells CASSPSFGYGYTF. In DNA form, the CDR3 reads TGTGCCAGCAGCCCCTCTTTTGGGTATGGCTACACCTTC.